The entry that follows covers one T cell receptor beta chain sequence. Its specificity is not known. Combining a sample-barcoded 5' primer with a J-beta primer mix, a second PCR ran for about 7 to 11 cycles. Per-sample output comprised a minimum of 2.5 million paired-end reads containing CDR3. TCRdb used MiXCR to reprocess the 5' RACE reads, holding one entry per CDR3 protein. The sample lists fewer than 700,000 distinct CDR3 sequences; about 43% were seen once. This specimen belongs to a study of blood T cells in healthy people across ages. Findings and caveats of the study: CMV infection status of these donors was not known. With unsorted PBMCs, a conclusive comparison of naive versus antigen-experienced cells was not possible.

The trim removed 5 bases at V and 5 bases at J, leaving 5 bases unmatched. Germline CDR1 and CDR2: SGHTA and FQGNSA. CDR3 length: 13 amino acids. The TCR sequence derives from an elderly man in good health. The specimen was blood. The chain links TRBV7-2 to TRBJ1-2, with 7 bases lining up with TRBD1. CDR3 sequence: CASSLDREYGYTF. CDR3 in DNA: TGTGCCAGCAGCCTAGACAGGGAATATGGCTACACCTTC.